This entry lists 28 T cell receptor beta chains sequenced from one sample in a study of T cell responses to AZD1222 COVID-19 vaccine. The method was immunoSEQ multiplex PCR; TCRdb's version includes in-frame clones alone and lacks a portion of them. Of 200,000 or so clones listed, approximately 90% are singletons. The specimen was peripheral blood, collected on day 0 of AZD1222 vaccination. The receptor source for this set is an adult in good health.

The J gene is TRBJ1-2, the V gene TRBV5-5; D unresolved. Germline assignment: CDR1 SGHKS and CDR2 YYEKEE (reference sequence). The V and J ends lost 1 base and 7 bases respectively, with 14 bases between them. This CDR3 is built from 14 residues. CDR3 amino acids: CASSLNLASLGYTF. Written as DNA, the CDR3 is TGTGCCAGCAGCTTGAATTTAGCCAGTCTTGGCTACACCTTC. Together with reference TRBV5-5 and TRBJ1-2, the CDR3 gives the full variable domain: DAGVTQSPTHLIKTRGQQVTLRCSPISGHKSVSWYQQVLGQGPQFIFQYYEKEERGRGNFPDRFSARQFPNYSSELNVNALLLGDSALYLCASSLNLASLGYTFGSGTRLTVV.

The DNA for the CDR3 is TGTGCTAGTGGTTTGTTCCCAGGGGGCGGTCCCAATGAGCAGTTCTTC. It encodes CASGLFPGGGPNEQFF. This chain uses TRBV12-5 with TRBJ2-1; 8 positions match TRBD1. The V segment lost 2 bases and the J segment 6 bases; nucleotides outside the gene matches: 9. The CDR3 contains 16 residues. CDR1 LGHNT and CDR2 FRNRAP come from the germline V gene.

This clone has just one count. This chain links TRBV5-1 with TRBJ2-7, with D tentatively TRBD1 (5 bases). Germline V gene lookup returns CDR1 SGHRS and CDR2 YFSETQ. V lost 1 base to trimming and J lost 6 bases, with 11 bases between them. CDR3 size: 13 residues. DNA of the CDR3: TGCGCCAGCAGCTTGTCTCCTAGGGGCGAGCAGTACTTC. The encoded protein is CASSLSPRGEQYF. The full variable domain, in which reference TRBV5-1 and TRBJ2-7 provide the parts outside the CDR3, is KAGVTQTPRYLIKTRGQQVTLSCSPISGHRSVSWYQQTPGQGLQFLFEYFSETQRNKGNFPGRFSGRQFSNSRSEMNVSTLELGDSALYLCASSLSPRGEQYFGPGTRLTVT.

There are a few counts of this clone. The chain has TRBV30 and TRBJ1-5; weak D call: TRBD1 (5 bases). V lost 5 bases to trimming and J lost 2 bases, with 10 bases between them. Germline assignment: CDR1 GTSNPN and CDR2 SVGIG (reference sequence). The CDR3 length is 13 residues. As DNA, the CDR3 is TGTGCCTGGGCAGACAGTCGCAATCAGCCCCAGCATTTT. It yields the protein CAWADSRNQPQHF.

The table lists this clone with a few counts. The chain couples TRBV5-1 to TRBJ2-3; 7 bases fit TRBD2. With V trimmed by 1 base and J by 3 bases, 5 bases remained unmatched. CDR1 is SGHRS, CDR2 YFSETQ, per germline. CDR3 size: 15 residues. Here the CDR3 reads CASSLSTSRTDTQYF. DNA for the CDR3: TGCGCCAGCAGCTTGTCGACTAGCAGAACAGATACGCAGTATTTT.

The chain employs TRBV7-9 and TRBJ1-2; no definite D call. Germline V gives CDR1 SEHNR, CDR2 FQNEAQ (reference sequence). V shed 4 bases and J shed 7 bases, with 10 bases lying between them. This CDR3 is 12 amino acids long. The CDR3 sequence is CASSSGPGGYTF. CDR3 bases: TGTGCCAGCAGCTCCGGTCCGGGTGGCTACACCTTC.

The chain couples TRBV19 to TRBJ1-5; TRBD1 is a possible D gene (6 bases). The CDR3 is 14 residues long. Trimming removed 3 bases at V and 2 bases at J, with 8 bases between. Germline CDR1 LNHDA, CDR2 SQIVND (reference sequence). The DNA of the CDR3 is TGTGCCAGTAGTATTTACAGGGGCAATCAGCCCCAGCATTTT. Residues: CASSIYRGNQPQHF. Full variable domain (outside the CDR3, taken from reference TRBV19 and TRBJ1-5): DGGITQSPKYLFRKEGQNVTLSCEQNLNHDAMYWYRQDPGQGLRLIYYSQIVNDFQKGDIAEGYSVSREKKESFPLTVTSAQKNPTAFYLCASSIYRGNQPQHFGDGTRLSIL.

V gene TRBV7-6 combines with J gene TRBJ2-7, with 7 bases that match TRBD1. V lost 1 base to trimming and J lost 6 bases; unmatched junction nucleotides: 9. Germline V CDR1 and CDR2: SGHVS, FNYEAQ. The CDR3 extends over 15 amino acids. Here the CDR3 DNA reads TGTGCCAGCAGCTTAGAGGGGGCGCTGGGCTTCGAGCAGTACTTC. Translation gives CASSLEGALGFEQYF.

The chain recombines TRBV10-1 with TRBJ1-5, with D possibly being TRBD1 (5 bases). Germline V gives CDR1 WNHNN, CDR2 SYGVQD (reference sequence). The germline V and J ends were trimmed by 2 bases and 4 bases, with 9 bases remaining between them. The CDR3 has 14 amino acids. CDR3 amino acids: CASSEGGTNQPQHF. The CDR3 DNA follows: TGCGCCAGCAGTGAGGGGGGGACTAATCAGCCCCAGCATTTT.

This clone was seen more than once but under ten times. This sample includes further DNA sequences coding for the same CDR3. This chain connects TRBV7-9 to TRBJ1-2; no definite D call. Trimming pared 8 bases from V and 2 bases from J, leaving 12 bases between. CDR1 is SEHNR, CDR2 FQNEAQ, per germline (reference sequence). This CDR3 is built from 13 residues. CDR3 protein: CASSSSANYGYTF. As DNA, the CDR3 is TGTGCCAGCTCCTCCTCAGCGAACTATGGCTACACCTTC.

The V call is TRBV6-5, the J call TRBJ1-5; D call uncertain. The CDR3 has 13 residues. V lost 6 bases to trimming and J lost 2 bases, with 8 bases between them. The germline CDR1 and CDR2 sequences are MNHEY and SVGAGI. In nucleotides, the CDR3 is TGTGCCAGCAGCAACGACGGCAATCAGCCCCAGCATTTT. Translated: CASSNDGNQPQHF.

V gene TRBV19 combines with J gene TRBJ1-4; a possible D gene is TRBD1 (6 bases). Germline loops: CDR1 LNHDA, CDR2 SQIVND (reference sequence). The CDR3 consists of 14 residues. Trimming removed 8 bases from V and 0 bases from J, with 10 bases in between. The CDR3 spells CASGGGATNEKLFF. As DNA, the CDR3 is TGTGCCAGTGGCGGGGGCGCAACTAATGAAAAACTGTTTTTT.

This clone has a single count. CDR3 sequence: CASSHGQGWETQYF. CDR3 DNA sequence: TGTGCCAGCAGTCATGGACAGGGTTGGGAGACCCAGTACTTC. This chain links TRBV6-5 with TRBJ2-5, with 8 bases aligning to TRBD1. There are 14 residues in the CDR3. V gave up 5 bases and J gave up 5 bases; unmatched junction bases: 7. The germline gives CDR1 MNHEY, CDR2 SVGAGI.

This chain connects TRBV27 to TRBJ1-2, with a weak D call TRBD1 (5 bases). The ends were cut back, 2 bases at V and 6 bases at J, with 10 bases in the middle. This CDR3 is 13 amino acids long. Germline V gene data show CDR1 as MNHEY and CDR2 as SMNVEV (reference sequence). CDR3 in amino acids: CASSLLPRDGYTF. Written as DNA, the CDR3 is TGTGCCAGCAGTTTACTCCCCAGGGATGGCTACACCTTC.

This clone was recorded a few times. The chain employs TRBV11-2 and TRBJ2-2; the D is unclear. The ends were cut back, 4 bases at V and 8 bases at J, with 11 bases in the middle. CDR1 and CDR2 from the germline V gene are SGHAT and FQNNGV. This CDR3 region has 13 residues. CDR3 sequence reads: CASSYTRTGELFF. In DNA, the CDR3 is TGTGCCAGCAGCTACACTCGAACGGGGGAGCTGTTTTTT.

The chain links TRBV3-1 (or the pseudogene TRBV3-2) to TRBJ1-5; TRBD1 matches 7 bases. After removal of 0 bases from V and 9 bases from J, the junction contained 11 bases not matched to a gene. The germline V gene has CDR1 LGHDT and CDR2 YNNKEL (reference sequence). The CDR3 spans 16 residues. The CDR3 protein is CASSQDQGGGKVPQHF. CDR3 nucleotides: TGTGCCAGCAGCCAAGATCAGGGAGGGGGCAAGGTGCCCCAGCATTTT.

The chain couples TRBV6-5 to TRBJ2-5, with D uncertain. The V gene's germline CDR1 is MNHEY and CDR2 SVGAGI. The length of the CDR3 is 16 residues. The germline V and J ends were trimmed by 4 bases and 7 bases, with 22 bases remaining between them. CDR3 bases: TGTGCCAGCAGTTCCGGAACCACAAGTGGAGTCGGGACCCAGTACTTC. Protein sequence: CASSSGTTSGVGTQYF.

The V gene is TRBV7-9, the J gene TRBJ2-3, with D possibly TRBD1 on 5 matching bases. The CDR3 is made up of 15 amino acids. Germline CDR1 and CDR2: SEHNR and FQNEAQ (reference sequence). Trimming shortened V by 5 bases and J by 0 bases, and 12 bases separated the two germline ends. CDR3 region: CASSLGVGSTDTQYF. The CDR3, as DNA: TGTGCCAGCAGCCTAGGGGTTGGGAGCACAGATACGCAGTATTTT.

V and J are TRBV6-5 and TRBJ1-2, with D possibly TRBD1 on 5 matching bases. Germline V CDR1 and CDR2: MNHEY, SVGAGI. CDR3 size: 15 residues. Trimming removed 3 bases from V and 0 bases from J, with 11 bases in between. The CDR3 nucleotides are TGTGCCAGCAGTTATGGGGGTTGGGCTAACTATGGCTACACCTTC. It translates to CASSYGGWANYGYTF.

The chain employs TRBV19 and TRBJ2-3; 8 nucleotides match TRBD2. J was trimmed by 5 bases and V by 7 bases; bases with no gene match: 11. CDR1 and CDR2 (germline): LNHDA, SQIVND (reference sequence). The CDR3 length is 15 residues. CDR3 coding DNA: TGTGCCAGTAATGACCCGGGGGGGCTTGGAGATACGCAGTATTTT. Residues: CASNDPGGLGDTQYF.

The chain uses TRBV6-5 and TRBJ2-7; the D is unclear. The V gene's germline CDR1 is MNHEY and CDR2 SVGAGI. The ends were cut back, 0 bases at V and 6 bases at J, with 9 bases in the middle. The CDR3 is 13 residues long. In nucleotides, the CDR3 is TGTGCCAGCAGTTACTCCAGCCCGGGCGAGCAGTACTTC. It encodes CASSYSSPGEQYF.

The gene calls are TRBV18 and TRBJ1-1; weak D call: TRBD1 (5 bases). V lost 6 bases, J lost 4 bases, and 15 bases lay in between. CDR1 is KGHSH and CDR2 is LQKENI in the germline V gene. This CDR3 contains 14 residues. CDR3: CASSETQGSTEAFF. CDR3 in DNA: TGTGCCAGCTCGGAGACCCAGGGTAGCACTGAAGCTTTCTTT.

This chain connects TRBV24-1 to TRBJ1-5, with TRBD1 as a possible D gene (6 bases). The CDR3 sequence is 12 residues long. Germline loops: CDR1 KGHDR, CDR2 SFDVKD. The V end was cut by 4 bases, the J end by 11 bases, with 11 bases between. The CDR3 DNA is TGTGCCACCAGTGACAGGGGAAGAGCCCAGCATTTT. Translating it yields CATSDRGRAQHF.

The chain carries TRBV7-2 and TRBJ2-2; no reliable D call. Germline CDR1 reads SGHTA; CDR2 reads FQGNSA. This CDR3 has 13 residues. The V end lost 0 bases, the J end lost 6 bases, and 5 bases lay between the germline ends. The CDR3 DNA follows: TGTGCCAGCAGCTTAGCGCGCCCCGGGGAGCTGTTTTTT. It translates to CASSLARPGELFF. Complete variable domain (other parts from reference TRBV7-2 and TRBJ2-2): GAGVSQSPSNKVTEKGKDVELRCDPISGHTALYWYRQSLGQGLEFLIYFQGNSAPDKSGLPSDRFSAERTGGSVSTLTIQRTQQEDSAVYLCASSLARPGELFFGEGSRLTVL.

The chain has TRBV6-5 and TRBJ1-2; 8 bases align to TRBD1. The germline V gene encodes CDR1 MNHEY and CDR2 SVGAGI. This CDR3 contains 14 residues. V lost 6 bases and J lost 4; bases outside the gene matches: 7. This CDR3 reads CASRPTQGGYGYTF. DNA of the CDR3: TGTGCCAGCAGACCAACACAGGGGGGCTATGGCTACACCTTC.

The V gene is TRBV5-6, the J gene TRBJ1-5; 7 bases fit TRBD1. Trimming at V came to 4 bases and at J to 4 bases, leaving 8 bases not matched to a gene. The CDR3 has 15 amino acids. The germline gives CDR1 SGHDT, CDR2 YYEEEE. The CDR3 sequence: CASSLTGEGNQPQHF. CDR3 in DNA: TGTGCCAGCAGCCTAACAGGGGAAGGGAATCAGCCCCAGCATTTT. The whole variable domain, remainder taken from reference TRBV5-6 and TRBJ1-5, is DAGVTQSPTHLIKTRGQQVTLRCSPKSGHDTVSWYQQALGQGPQFIFQYYEEEERQRGNFPDRFSGHQFPNYSSELNVNALLLGDSALYLCASSLTGEGNQPQHFGDGTRLSIL.

The chain is built from TRBV6-2 or TRBV6-3 and TRBJ2-2; 10 bases fit TRBD2. Per germline, CDR1 MNHEY and CDR2 SVGEGT. V dropped 4 bases and J dropped 9; count of bases not matched to a gene: 8. This CDR3 region has 15 residues. The CDR3 sequence is CASSSTLGLARELFF. CDR3 sequence (DNA): TGTGCCAGCAGTTCCACTCTGGGACTAGCGCGGGAGCTGTTTTTT.

J is TRBJ2-7 and V is TRBV21-1. TRBV21-1 is assigned pseudogene status. This CDR3 comprises 15 residues. Here the CDR3 DNA reads TGTGCCAGCATCAGGGGGGGGGACAGACCCGACGAGCAGTACTTC. It is translated as CASIRGGDRPDEQYF.